This T cell receptor beta chain was observed in a study of blood T cell repertoires in COVID-19. Overall study: The study drew acute and convalescent COVID-19 samples from the United States, Italy and Spain. PBMCs, B-cell-depleted T cells, or T cells were the source of the cDNA or gDNA that made up the material.

CDR1 is SGHAT and CDR2 is FQDESV in the germline V gene (reference sequence). This CDR3 has 14 residues. With V trimmed by 5 bases and J by 7 bases, 10 bases remained unmatched. Seattle researchers signed up patients amid active infection and tracked them longitudinally. The protocol was immunoSEQ multiplex PCR, while the TCRdb copy is restricted to in-frame clones and leaves out a portion. Altogether 180,000 or so clones are present, under 90% being singletons, with the ten largest covering 15% to 20%. The rearrangement joins TRBV11-1 to TRBJ1-2; 7 nucleotides agree with TRBD1. The sequence was obtained from a person aged 70 to 80 with COVID-19, enrolled during active disease. Sequencing input: peripheral blood. CDR3 nucleotides: TGTGCCAGCAGCCCCCTGACAGGGCTGGTTGGCTACACCTTC. It encodes CASSPLTGLVGYTF.